The sequence of this T cell receptor (beta chain) was determined in a study of human T cells and chemical hapten exposure. Study-level background: The study sensitized with 2% DPC on an approximately 2 cm by approximately 2 cm patch of upper inner arm skin. TCR yield per sample varied, mainly due to pooled library volumes.

Time point of the sample: pre-sensitization, week 0. Treatment here: therapeutic diphenylcyclopropenone sensitization with weekly scalp DPC. The table lists this clonotype with a few counts. Between the trimmed V and J ends, which lost 0 bases and 1 base, there was a span of 10 bases. The CDR3 covers 15 residues. In germline, CDR1 is SGHRS, CDR2 YFSETQ. TCRdb ran MiXCR on the RACE reads and lists one entry per CDR3 protein. This table has a few hundred thousand distinct CDR3 sequences, 4.5% to 5.5% appearing once. The specimen comprised whole blood, sampled in connection with sensitization to the hapten diphenylcyclopropenone (DPC). V is TRBV5-1 and J is TRBJ1-1, with a possible D match to TRBD1 (6 bases). The sequence derives from a woman younger than 35 with alopecia areata. Some clones in this sample may be carry-over from other donors' samples. The CDR3 sequence is CASSLGGGENTEAFF. Here the CDR3 DNA reads TGCGCCAGCAGCTTGGGAGGGGGAGAGAACACTGAAGCTTTCTTT. The full variable domain, with the rest looked up from reference TRBV5-1 and TRBJ1-1, is KAGVTQTPRYLIKTRGQQVTLSCSPISGHRSVSWYQQTPGQGLQFLFEYFSETQRNKGNFPGRFSGRQFSNSRSEMNVSTLELGDSALYLCASSLGGGENTEAFFGQGTRLTVV.